Listed below are T cell receptor beta chains from one sample, sequenced in a study of tumor and adjacent non-tumor tissue in lung cancer. TCRdb called the multiplex PCR reads again in MiXCR, with one record for every CDR3 protein. The data hold about 44,000 distinct CDR3 sequences, with roughly 67% observed a single time. Specimen: distant non-tumor lung tissue. The receptors were gathered from a woman aged 70-85 years with non-small cell lung cancer. Both conserved end residues are part of each CDR3. The order of the fields is D gene, clone size, J gene, V gene, CDR3 DNA, CDR3 protein. The D gene is left open where the match is weak. Size tells how often a clone was seen (once, few, many) or the class of an expanded clone, and some rows leave it out.

- - TRBJ2-5 TRBV13 TGTGCCAGCACCCGTGGGAGGACGAGGGAGACCCAATACTTC CASTRGRTRETQYF
TRBD2 - TRBJ2-7 TRBV12-3/TRBV12-4 TGTGCCAAGGGGAGCGGGAGTGACTACGAGCAGTACTTC CAKGSGSDYEQYF
TRBD2 - TRBJ2-7 TRBV28 TGTGCCAGCAGCATCATCGGGACTAACGGGAACTCCTACGAGCAGTACTTC CASSIIGTNGNSYEQYF
- - TRBJ2-5 TRBV6-5 TGTGCCAGCGGTCCGCAAGGGGGACCGCAGTACTTC CASGPQGGPQYF
- - TRBJ2-1 TRBV6-1 TGTGCCAGTCCTCCCCCCTGGGAGGTAAGTGAGCAGTTCTTC CASPPPWEVSEQFF
- - TRBJ2-1 TRBV5-6 TGTGCCGCCCGCCTCCAGGGTGTCCCGAATGGGCAATTCTTC CAARLQGVPNGQFF
- once TRBJ1-1 TRBV28 TGTGCCAACAGCCCCTCGACCCGAGGGAACACTGAAGCTTTCTTT CANSPSTRGNTEAFF
- - TRBJ2-2 TRBV12-3/TRBV12-4 TGTACCAGCAGCCAGACATCGGCAGCCGGGGAGCTGTTTTTT CTSSQTSAAGELFF
- - TRBJ2-7 TRBV6-5 TGTGCCAGCAGTCACTCTATCCATCAGGGCCACGAGCAGTACTTC CASSHSIHQGHEQYF
TRBD1 many TRBJ2-1 TRBV28 TGTGCCAGCAGTCAGACAGGGATCTCCTACAATGAGCAGTTCTTC CASSQTGISYNEQFF
TRBD1 - TRBJ2-5 TRBV6-1 TGTGCCAGCAGTGAATTGATGGACAGGTATCTCCAAGAGACCCAGTACTTC CASSELMDRYLQETQYF
- - TRBJ2-2 TRBV11-3 TGTGCCAGCAGCTTCGACAGAAACACCGGGGACCTGTTTTTT CASSFDRNTGDLFF
TRBD2 - TRBJ2-7 TRBV6-5 TGTGCCAGCAGTCCGGGACTAGCGGTAGATGATTACGAGCAGTACTTC CASSPGLAVDDYEQYF
- - TRBJ1-2 TRBV4-1 TGCGCCAGCAGCCTAGCCTATTCGAGACACCTAAACTATGGCTACACCTTC CASSLAYSRHLNYGYTF
- many TRBJ1-4 TRBV11-2 TGTGCCAGCAGCCGGACTGCCGAGGCCATGGTAAAACTGTTTTTT CASSRTAEAMVKLFF
TRBD1 - TRBJ2-2 TRBV5-4 TGCGCCAGCAGATTCAGACAGGGTGAGGCCACCGGGAAGCTGTTTTTT CASRFRQGEATGKLFF
- - TRBJ2-7 TRBV11-2 TGTGCCAGCAGCCGGACAGAGTTCGAGCAGTACTTC CASSRTEFEQYF
- many TRBJ2-1 TRBV12-3/TRBV12-4 TGTGCCAGCAGTTTCGCCGGGGCTAGCTCCAATGAGCAGTTCTTC CASSFAGASSNEQFF
TRBD2 - TRBJ2-1 TRBV11-1 TGTGCCAGCAGGCCGGGACTAGTCTACAAAGAGCAGTTCTTC CASRPGLVYKEQFF
- - TRBJ1-1 TRBV10-2 TGCGTCAGCAGTGAGTGGAGCACCCTGGACATTGAAGCTTTCTTT CVSSEWSTLDIEAFF
TRBD2 - TRBJ2-7 TRBV11-2 TGTGCCAGCAGCTTAGTGAGTGCTAGCGGGAGTAGCAAATACTTC CASSLVSASGSSKYF
TRBD1 few TRBJ1-5 TRBV7-9 TGTGCCAGCAGCTTAGGACAGGGGGTGAATCAGCCCCAGCATTTT CASSLGQGVNQPQHF
TRBD2 - TRBJ2-3 TRBV7-2 TGTGCCAACAGCCCTCCCCGGCGGGAGTGCCGTTTTACGCAGTATTTT CANSPPRRECRFTQYF
- - TRBJ2-2 TRBV4-2 TGTGCCAGCAGCCAGATCCCGGTAGTTACGGAGACCGGGGAGCTGTTTTTT CASSQIPVVTETGELFF
TRBD2 - TRBJ2-7 TRBV10-3 TGCGCCATCAGTGAGGGGACTAGCGGTTCCTACGGGCAATACTTC CAISEGTSGSYGQYF
- - TRBJ1-1 TRBV5-1 TGCGCCAGCAGCTCAGGGGTCCCGGGCGACGGTACTGAAGCTTTCTTT CASSSGVPGDGTEAFF
- - TRBJ1-1 TRBV6-5 TGTGCCATCAGTTACTCAGGTCAGATGAACACTGAAGCTTTATTT CAISYSGQMNTEALF
- once TRBJ2-7 TRBV28 TGTGCCAGCAGTTTATCCGCAAGCACCTACGAGCAGTACTTC CASSLSASTYEQYF
- few TRBJ2-2 TRBV20-1 TGCAGTGCAGAGGGCCCCGGGGAGCTGTTTTTT CSAEGPGELFF
- - TRBJ1-1 TRBV6-5 TGTACCAGTAGCCGGGACACTGAAGCTTTCTTT CTSSRDTEAFF
- many TRBJ2-1 TRBV6-1 TGTGCCAGCAGTGAAATAAGGAATGAGCAGTTCTTC CASSEIRNEQFF
TRBD2 many TRBJ2-5 TRBV14 TGTGCCAGCAGACCTTCCGGGACTACCCTGAGGGAGACCCAGTACTTC CASRPSGTTLRETQYF
TRBD1 many TRBJ2-7 TRBV7-3 TGTGCCAGCAGCATCGGACAGGGGTACGAGCAGTACTTC CASSIGQGYEQYF
- - TRBJ1-4 TRBV4-1 TGCGCCAGCAGTAGAGACGGGACTGAAAAACTGTTTTTT CASSRDGTEKLFF
TRBD2 - TRBJ2-7 TRBV10-1 TGCGCCTGCAGTATCCAGCGGGAATATGAGCAGCACTTC CACSIQREYEQHF
- once TRBJ2-3 TRBV30 TGTGCCTGGGCCCCGGGGTCATTGCCAGATGCGCAGTATTTT CAWAPGSLPDAQYF
- many TRBJ1-2 TRBV14 TGTGCCAGCAGCCCGGACATAAACTATGGCTACACCTTC CASSPDINYGYTF
- - TRBJ1-1 TRBV4-1 TGCGCCAGCAACCACCGGACAGAGAAGACTGAGGCTTTCTTT CASNHRTEKTEAFF
- - TRBJ1-1 TRBV6-2/TRBV6-3 TGTGCCAGCAGTCACAGGTGGGGAAGCACTGAAGTTTTCTTT CASSHRWGSTEVFF
- - TRBJ1-5 TRBV12-3/TRBV12-4 TGTGCCAGCAGTCTAACTGGGGGGCGCAACCAGTCCCAGCATTTT CASSLTGGRNQSQHF
- - TRBJ2-4 TRBV28 TGTATCAGCTCGAATCCGGGACAAGGGGTAAACATTCAGTACTTC CISSNPGQGVNIQYF
TRBD2 once TRBJ2-1 TRBV29-1 TGCAGCGGATCCGGGACGGGGGGATATGGTAAGCAGTTCTTC CSGSGTGGYGKQFF
TRBD2 many TRBJ2-2 TRBV28 TGTGCCAGCAGACCAACTAGCGGGAGTACCGGGGAGCTGTTTTTT CASRPTSGSTGELFF
TRBD1 - TRBJ2-7 TRBV5-4 TGTGCCAGAAGCCAAAGGGACAGACTATACGAGCGGTACTTC CARSQRDRLYERYF
- - TRBJ2-1 TRBV7-2 TGTGCCAGCAACCGGGACGGGGTATCCTACAATGAGCAGTTCTTC CASNRDGVSYNEQFF
- - TRBJ2-1 TRBV29-1 TGCAGCGGGAGCCCATCTAACGAGCAAGGGTACAATGAGCACTTCTTC CSGSPSNEQGYNEHFF
TRBD2 - TRBJ2-1 TRBV5-4 TGTGCCAGCAGCATGATGCCGGGGGGGTACAATGTGCAGCTCTTC CASSMMPGGYNVQLF
- - TRBJ2-2 TRBV11-3 TGTGCCGGCAACCCACATCAATCGACATCAAACACCGGGGAGCTGTTTTTT CAGNPHQSTSNTGELFF
TRBD1 few TRBJ1-1 TRBV19 TGTGCCAGTAGCCTGGACAGGGGGACTGAAGCTTTCTTT CASSLDRGTEAFF
- once TRBJ2-7 TRBV11-3 TGTGCCAGCAGCTTAGGACAATCCTACGAGAAGTACTTC CASSLGQSYEKYF
- many TRBJ2-7 TRBV11-2 TGTGCCAGCAGCTTAGATGGGTGGGAGCAGTACTTC CASSLDGWEQYF
- - TRBJ2-2 TRBV11-2 TGTAACAGCAGTTTAGAGTGGTCCGGGATGGACACCGGGGAGCTGTTTTTT CNSSLEWSGMDTGELFF
- few TRBJ2-7 TRBV29-1 TGCAGCGTTAATGGGGACAACTACAAGCAGTACTTC CSVNGDNYKQYF
- - TRBJ1-3 TRBV5-1 TGCGCCAGCAACTTGGCCACGGTGAGGGCCAGGGAGGACACCATATATTTT CASNLATVRAREDTIYF
- - TRBJ1-2 TRBV7-9 TGTGCCAGCAGCTTCGGAACTGACTATGGCTACACCTTC CASSFGTDYGYTF
- - TRBJ2-6 TRBV28 TGTGCCAGCAGTTTATTGGACAGCCCTGGGGCCAACGTCCTGACTTTC CASSLLDSPGANVLTF
- - TRBJ2-5 TRBV5-4 TGTGCCAGCAGCTTGTATGAGAGGCCACAAGGGACCCAGTACTTC CASSLYERPQGTQYF